Below, 11 T cell receptor beta chains from the same sample are listed, as sequenced in a study of T cells in Graves' hyperthyroidism and ophthalmopathy. RNA transcripts were the template for amplifying TCR beta CDR3 regions. In the first-round RT-PCR of the TCR CDR3, the HTBI primer set was used. One entry per CDR3 protein results from TCRdb running MiXCR on the multiplex PCR reads. This table holds some 350,000 distinct CDR3 sequences, around 13% found once. What was sequenced was blood. The receptors were gathered from a woman between 35 and 50 years old with Graves' ophthalmopathy.

This clonotype was counted between two and nine times. At one end the junction does not follow the germline gene, possibly because of a read error. This chain joins TRBV4-1 and TRBJ1-6; D remains ambiguous. Germline CDR1 reads MGHRA; CDR2 reads YSYEKL. The CDR3 consists of 15 residues. CDR3 DNA: TGCGCCAGCAACCAAGGGCAGCATGATAATTCACCCCTCCACTTT. It is translated as CASNQGQHDNSPLHF.

This clonotype was recorded at least ten times. The chain links TRBV11-2 to TRBJ2-1; a weak D match, TRBD2 (6 bases). In germline, CDR1 is SGHAT, CDR2 FQNNGV. The CDR3 runs to 16 residues. V was clipped by 2 bases and J by 3 bases, with 14 bases between them. The CDR3 reads CASSLFRDSLYNEQFF. In DNA form, the CDR3 reads TGTGCCAGCAGCTTATTTCGGGACTCCCTCTACAATGAGCAGTTCTTC.

The sample holds many counts of this clonotype. V gene TRBV20-1 combines with J gene TRBJ2-3, with 9 nucleotides matching TRBD2. CDR3 length: 18 amino acids. Trimming removed 0 bases from V and 0 bases from J; junction bases left unmatched: 10. The V gene's germline CDR1 is DFQATT and CDR2 SNEGSKA (reference sequence). The CDR3: CSARDPWVTSGSTDTQYF. CDR3 nucleotide sequence: TGCAGTGCTAGAGATCCCTGGGTGACTAGCGGAAGCACAGATACGCAGTATTTT.

The rearrangement uses TRBV11-2 and TRBJ1-3, with D hard to call. V shed 4 bases and J shed 0 bases, with 7 bases lying between them. The CDR3 has 14 residues. Germline lookup yields CDR1 SGHAT and CDR2 FQNNGV. CDR3 protein: CASSSRSSGNTIYF. CDR3 DNA: TGTGCCAGCAGCTCCAGAAGCTCTGGAAACACCATATATTTT.

This clonotype was picked up a small number of times. The chain joins TRBV19 to TRBJ2-5, with D tentatively TRBD2 (6 bases). From germline, CDR1 is LNHDA and CDR2 SQIVND (reference sequence). The CDR3 has 17 residues. The germline V and J ends were trimmed by 5 bases and 2 bases, with 21 bases remaining between them. For the CDR3, the DNA is TGTGCCAGTAGTTCTCCCAGAAGGGTGCGGGGTCAAGAGACCCAGTACTTC. Translated, it gives CASSSPRRVRGQETQYF. Filled out from reference TRBV19 and TRBJ2-5, the complete variable domain reads DGGITQSPKYLFRKEGQNVTLSCEQNLNHDAMYWYRQDPGQGLRLIYYSQIVNDFQKGDIAEGYSVSREKKESFPLTVTSAQKNPTAFYLCASSSPRRVRGQETQYFGPGTRLLVL.

This clonotype was detected many times. J is TRBJ1-1 and V is TRBV3-1, with 8 bases lining up with TRBD1. Per germline, CDR1 LGHDT and CDR2 YNNKEL (reference sequence). V shed 4 bases, J shed 3 bases, and the junction held 7 bases outside the gene matches. The CDR3 extends over 15 amino acids. CDR3 coding DNA: TGTGCCAGCAGCCGGAGACAGGGGACGGACACTGAAGCTTTCTTT. Protein: CASSRRQGTDTEAFF.

In this sample, this clonotype turned up many times. The chain employs TRBV2 and TRBJ1-6; possibly TRBD1 for D (6 bases). Trimming stripped 10 bases from V and 6 bases from J, with 19 bases between. Germline CDR1 reads SNHLY; CDR2 reads FYNNEI. The CDR3 totals 15 residues. The CDR3 DNA sequence: TGTGCCATCCCACGGAACAGGGAAGTTAATTCACCCCTCCACTTT. As protein: CAIPRNREVNSPLHF. Using reference TRBV2 and TRBJ1-6 for the parts outside the CDR3, the full variable domain is EPEVTQTPSHQVTQMGQEVILRCVPISNHLYFYWYRQILGQKVEFLVSFYNNEISEKSEIFDDQFSVERPDGSNFTLKIRSTKLEDSAMYFCAIPRNREVNSPLHFGNGTRLTVT.

This clonotype was seen ten or more times. J is TRBJ1-5 and V is TRBV27; perhaps TRBD1 as D (5 bases). Germline-derived CDR1 and CDR2 are MNHEY and SMNVEV (reference sequence). The CDR3 has 15 amino acids. V lost 5 bases, J lost 4 bases, and 15 bases lay in between. The CDR3 is CASSIQAYPNQPQHF. In nucleotides, the CDR3 is TGTGCCAGCAGTATACAGGCTTATCCAAATCAGCCCCAGCATTTT.

In the case of this clonotype: This may stem from a read error, because a much larger clone lies one nucleotide away. V and J are TRBV7-9 and TRBJ2-1; 8 nucleotides match TRBD2. This CDR3 contains 15 residues. Germline V lookup: CDR1 SEHNR, CDR2 FQNEAQ (reference sequence). The CDR3 DNA reads TGTGCCAGCAGCTCCTGGACTAGCACTTACAATGGGCAGTTCTTC. Protein product: CASSSWTSTYNGQFF.

This clonotype was found many times. The chain joins TRBV2 to TRBJ2-7, with D perhaps matching TRBD2 (6 bases). CDR3 length equals 17 residues. In germline, CDR1 is SNHLY, CDR2 FYNNEI. The ends were cut back, 1 base at V and 0 bases at J, with 16 bases in the middle. The DNA of the CDR3 is TGTGCCAGCAGTGAAGGCCTAACGGGGGATGTCTCCTACGAGCAGTACTTC. This codes for CASSEGLTGDVSYEQYF.

This clonotype was counted ten times or more. This rearrangement joins TRBV5-5 to TRBJ2-2; D is unresolved. The CDR3 covers 12 residues. V dropped 2 bases and J dropped 4 bases, with 3 bases sitting between them. Germline CDR1 SGHKS, CDR2 YYEKEE (reference sequence). The chain's CDR3 is CASSLATGELFF. CDR3 nucleotide sequence: TGTGCCAGCAGCTTAGCCACCGGGGAGCTGTTTTTT.